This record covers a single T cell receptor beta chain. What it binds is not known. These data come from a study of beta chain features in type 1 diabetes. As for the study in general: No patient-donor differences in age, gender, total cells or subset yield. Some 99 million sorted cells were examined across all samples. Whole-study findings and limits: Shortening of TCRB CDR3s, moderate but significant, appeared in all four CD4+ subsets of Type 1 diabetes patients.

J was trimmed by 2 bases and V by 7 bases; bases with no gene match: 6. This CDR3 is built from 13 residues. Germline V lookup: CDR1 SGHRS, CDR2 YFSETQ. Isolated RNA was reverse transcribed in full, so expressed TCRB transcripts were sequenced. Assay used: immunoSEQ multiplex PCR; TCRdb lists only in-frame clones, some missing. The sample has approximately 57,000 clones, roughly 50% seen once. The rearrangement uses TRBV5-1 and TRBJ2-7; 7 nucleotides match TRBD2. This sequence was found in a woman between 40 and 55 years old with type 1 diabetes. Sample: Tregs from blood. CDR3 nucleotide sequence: TGCGCCAGCCGGGGGGACGCAGCCTACGAGCAGTACTTC. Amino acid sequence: CASRGDAAYEQYF.